This entry is about one T cell receptor beta chain. Its antigen is currently unknown. Only in-frame clones appear in the TCRdb table, and some are missing; sequencing was by immunoSEQ multiplex PCR. The table includes 30,000 to 35,000 clones, more than 70% detected once. This sample is part of a study of OX40 agonist ivuxolimab in advanced cancers. Study-wide context: Dose-escalation patients had hepatocellular carcinoma, melanoma, renal cell or head and neck cancer. Of mixed ages from about 20 to 90 and averaging about 56 years, the group was almost 85% male.

The CDR3 runs to 12 residues. Germline V gene lookup returns CDR1 SQVTM and CDR2 ANQGSEA. Study-level findings and limits: There was clonal expansion of CD4+ and CD8+ blood T cells by week 6 at 0.1 to 3.0 mg/kg.

Sequenced material: CD4+ or CD8+ T cells sorted from blood, taken in a trial of the OX40 agonist ivuxolimab. The gene calls are TRBV29-1 and TRBJ2-5; unclear D gene. The J call is doubtful: the DNA matches TRBJ2-7 better. This sequence was found in an adult with an advanced solid tumor such as melanoma, head and neck, liver or kidney cancer. CDR3 DNA: TGCAGCGTTGAGCTGAGCTCCTACGAGCAGTACTTC. Amino acid sequence: CSVELSSYEQYF.